This T cell receptor beta chain was sequenced for a study of blood T cell repertoires in COVID-19. On the study more broadly: There were acute and convalescent COVID-19 samples, and they came from the United States, Italy and Spain. PBMCs, B-cell-depleted T cells, or T cells provided the cDNA or gDNA that made up the material.

A Seattle source enrolled patients during active infection and followed them longitudinally. Methods used by the authors: Amplified reference gene primers provided the basis for estimating nucleated cell counts. Sequencing used immunoSEQ multiplex PCR; TCRdb keeps in-frame clones, though not all of them. D and trimming were read from the DNA, whereas the V and J calls and clone size are those reported in that table. Seen here are 250,000 to 300,000 clones, 90% to 95% observed once, and the top ten hold around 2.2%. The sequence derives from a woman under 40 with COVID-19, enrolled during active disease. The material sequenced was peripheral blood.

The CDR3: CAWSVGQGSSYEQYF. CDR3 in DNA: TGTGCCTGGAGTGTAGGACAGGGTAGCTCCTACGAGCAGTACTTC. The chain employs TRBV30 and TRBJ2-7; 8 bases agree with TRBD1. In germline, CDR1 is GTSNPN, CDR2 SVGIG (reference sequence). The ends lost 0 bases at V and 0 bases at J; junction bases unmatched: 4. The CDR3 is 15 amino acids. The complete variable domain, with remaining parts taken from reference TRBV30 and TRBJ2-7, reads SQTIHQWPATLVQPVGSPLSLECTVEGTSNPNLYWYRQAAGRGLQLLFYSVGIGQISSEVPQNLSASRPQDRQFILSSKKLLLSDSGFYLCAWSVGQGSSYEQYFGPGTRLTVT.